This passage covers 9 T cell receptor beta chains from one sample sequenced in a study of breast tumors, draining lymph nodes, adjacent tissues. The lymph nodes were axillary draining lymph nodes from breast cancer patients. A single record per CDR3 protein comes from TCRdb applying MiXCR to the multiplex PCR reads. In the table there are 150,000 to 200,000 distinct CDR3 sequences, roughly a third of which are singletons. Sequenced input: axillary lymph node tissue. All receptors derive from a female donor with breast cancer. Some clones in this sample may be carry-over from other donors' samples.

This clonotype occurred once. Relative to the germline gene, one junction end is altered; a read error may explain this. The chain joins TRBV5-4 to TRBJ2-3, with 9 bases aligning to TRBD2. There are 14 residues in the CDR3. Germline CDR1 and CDR2: SGHNT and YYREEE (reference sequence). CDR3 in amino acids: CASRAAGGADTQYF. The CDR3 DNA sequence: TGTGCAAGCAGAGCAGCGGGGGGCGCAGATACGCAGTATTTT.

In this sample, this clonotype turned up many times. The V gene is TRBV7-8, the J gene TRBJ1-4; no clear D gene. CDR3 length equals 12 residues. V dropped 5 bases and J dropped 7 bases, with 8 bases sitting between them. In germline, CDR1 is SGHVS, CDR2 FQNEAQ. The CDR3 is CASSAYLEKLFF. The CDR3 region has the DNA TGTGCCAGCAGCGCCTACCTTGAAAAACTGTTTTTT.

The chain recombines TRBV7-9 with TRBJ2-5; 8 bases align to TRBD1. The germline V gene has CDR1 SEHNR and CDR2 FQNEAQ (reference sequence). The junction had 16 bases not matched to a gene; V was cut back by 5 bases and J by 5 bases. The CDR3 extends over 17 amino acids. The CDR3 bases are TGTGCCAGCAGCAGAGGTAGCTCAGCGACAGGGGACGAGACCCAGTACTTC. Amino acids: CASSRGSSATGDETQYF.

This clonotype has ten or more counts. The chain employs TRBV6-5 and TRBJ2-7, with 8 bases lining up with TRBD1. J was trimmed by 6 bases and V by 2 bases; bases with no gene match: 12. CDR1 is MNHEY, CDR2 SVGAGI, per germline. CDR3 length: 16 residues. The CDR3 nucleotides are TGTGCCAGCAGTTACGCGCGGGACAGGATGTTGAGCGAGCAGTACTTC. This encodes CASSYARDRMLSEQYF.

This clonotype was counted at least ten times. The V and J genes are TRBV4-1 and TRBJ2-7; D possibly corresponds to TRBD2 (6 bases). Germline V gene data show CDR1 as MGHRA and CDR2 as YSYEKL. V was clipped by 6 bases and J by 2 bases, with 14 bases between them. The CDR3 extends over 14 amino acids. The CDR3 spells CASSPRDFPYEQYF. Written as DNA, the CDR3 is TGCGCCAGCAGTCCCCGGGACTTCCCCTACGAGCAGTACTTC.

This clonotype was seen ten or more times. The chain combines TRBV25-1 with TRBJ2-3, with 10 bases fitting TRBD2. V gave up 4 bases and J gave up 3 bases; unmatched junction bases: 1. The CDR3 is made up of 14 amino acids. The germline V gene encodes CDR1 MGHDK and CDR2 SYGVNS. The DNA of the CDR3 is TGTGCCAGCAGTGTAGCGGGAGGTACAGATACGCAGTATTTT. Translation: CASSVAGGTDTQYF.

This clonotype was counted many times. J is TRBJ1-2 and V is TRBV5-1; D gene unclear. Germline CDR1 reads SGHRS; CDR2 reads YFSETQ. The CDR3 consists of 15 residues. V gave up 5 bases and J gave up 0 bases, with 14 bases separating them. The CDR3 region has the DNA TGCGCCAGCAGGGTATTGGCCCTCACTAACTATGGCTACACCTTC. This translates into CASRVLALTNYGYTF.

At least ten counts were recorded for this clonotype. The chain carries TRBV6-5 and TRBJ1-3; no clear D gene. V lost 6 bases and J 5 bases, leaving 8 bases between the germline ends. Germline V gene sequence: CDR1 MNHEY, CDR2 SVGAGI. The CDR3 runs to 12 residues. The CDR3 here is CASRDGRNTIYF. The CDR3 DNA sequence: TGTGCCAGCAGGGACGGACGAAACACCATATATTTT.

This clonotype was seen ten or more times. The chain is built from TRBV4-2 and TRBJ1-6; 10 bases map to TRBD1. V lost 0 bases to trimming and J lost 9 bases; unmatched junction nucleotides: 5. The CDR3 covers 16 residues. Germline CDR1 LGHNA, CDR2 YNFKEQ. CDR3 nucleotides: TGTGCCAGCAGCCAAGAAGTGGGACAGGGGTCTTCACCCCTCCACTTT. As protein: CASSQEVGQGSSPLHF.